One and the same sample provided the 25 T cell receptor beta chains below, sequenced in a study of Ad26.COV2.S vaccination and SARS-CoV-2 variants. Clones were read by immunoSEQ multiplex PCR, and TCRdb kept only the in-frame ones, dropping some. The table lists under 550,000 clones, 85% to 90% of them singletons. Treatment reported: some 20 received Ad26.COV2.S at low or high dose, single or two shots; about 5 received placebo; per-sample allocation not given. Specimen acquisition occurred on day 63 following the initial vaccine or placebo injection. The material was peripheral blood, obtained in a trial of Ad26.COV2.S vaccine versus placebo. Receptor source: a person aged 18-65 years who received the Ad26.COV2.S COVID-19 vaccine or a placebo.

This chain joins TRBV7-9 and TRBJ2-3; D not certain. From germline, CDR1 is SEHNR and CDR2 FQNEAQ (reference sequence). The germline V and J ends were trimmed by 7 bases and 4 bases, with 9 bases remaining between them. CDR3 length: 12 residues. The CDR3 spells CASTPAADTQYF. The DNA of the CDR3 is TGTGCCAGCACGCCTGCAGCAGATACGCAGTATTTT. Complete variable domain (other parts from reference TRBV7-9 and TRBJ2-3): DTGVSQNPRHKITKRGQNVTFRCDPISEHNRLYWYRQTLGQGPEFLTYFQNEAQLEKSRLLSDRFSAERPKGSFSTLEIQRTEQGDSAMYLCASTPAADTQYFGPGTRLTVL.

CDR3 protein: CASSLGYVYEQYF. The CDR3 DNA reads TGTGCCAGCAGCTTAGGTTACGTCTACGAGCAGTACTTC. The chain employs TRBV7-2 and TRBJ2-7; D is uncertain. Trimming stripped 1 base from V and 3 bases from J, with 7 bases between. CDR1 and CDR2 (germline): SGHTA, FQGNSA. The CDR3 spans 13 residues.

J is TRBJ1-1 and V is TRBV11-2; TRBD1 matches 10 bases. The CDR3 extends over 15 amino acids. With 3 bases clipped from V and 1 base from J, the junction kept 2 bases outside the gene matches. CDR1 and CDR2 from the germline V gene are SGHAT and FQNNGV. The CDR3 DNA reads as TGTGCCAGCAGCTTTAGGACAGGGGGGAACACTGAAGCTTTCTTT. Encoded protein: CASSFRTGGNTEAFF.

The V call is TRBV19, the J call TRBJ1-2; D is undetermined. CDR3 length: 16 amino acids. Germline values: CDR1 LNHDA, CDR2 SQIVND (reference sequence). V dropped 0 bases and J dropped 2 bases, with 13 bases sitting between them. Here the CDR3 DNA reads TGTGCCAGTAGTATAGAGGCAGGCGGGATAAACTATGGCTACACCTTC. It codes for CASSIEAGGINYGYTF.

V gene TRBV24-1 combines with J gene TRBJ2-5, with D perhaps TRBD1 (5 bases). The CDR3 spans 12 residues. The germline V gene encodes CDR1 KGHDR and CDR2 SFDVKD. V was trimmed by 7 bases and J by 1 base, leaving 6 bases between them. The CDR3 DNA is TGTGCCACCAGGGACACCCAAGAGACCCAGTACTTC. This codes for CATRDTQETQYF.

The V and J genes are TRBV11-3 and TRBJ2-3; the D is unclear. Germline V gene sequence: CDR1 SGHNT, CDR2 YENEEA. The CDR3 is made up of 13 amino acids. V lost 5 bases to trimming and J lost 1 base, with 7 bases between them. The CDR3 loop reads CASSPPGTDTQYF. CDR3 coding DNA: TGTGCCAGCAGCCCACCTGGCACAGATACGCAGTATTTT.

This rearrangement joins TRBV9 to TRBJ2-1; TRBD2 matches 13 bases. Per the germline V gene, CDR1 is SGDLS and CDR2 is YYNGEE. The CDR3 contains 16 residues. Trimming at V came to 3 bases and at J to 9 bases, leaving 9 bases not matched to a gene. CDR3 region: CASSGLTSGGWVEQFF. The CDR3 nucleotides are TGTGCCAGCAGCGGGCTGACTAGCGGGGGGTGGGTTGAGCAGTTCTTC.

The J gene is TRBJ1-4, the V gene TRBV18; 7 bases line up with TRBD1. Germline values: CDR1 KGHSH, CDR2 LQKENI. V dropped 4 bases and J dropped 7; count of bases not matched to a gene: 6. This CDR3 has 14 amino acids. DNA of the CDR3: TGTGCCAGCTCACTAGGGGGCGCTTCTGAAAAACTGTTTTTT. It codes for CASSLGGASEKLFF.

CDR3 in amino acids: CASSQRGLSGNTIYF. In nucleotides, the CDR3 is TGTGCCAGCAGCCAACGGGGACTCTCTGGAAACACCATATATTTT. The chain recombines TRBV3-1 (or the pseudogene TRBV3-2) with TRBJ1-3, with D perhaps TRBD1 (5 bases). This CDR3 region has 15 residues. CDR1 is LGHDT, CDR2 YNNKEL, per germline (reference sequence). With 2 bases removed from V and 0 bases from J, the gap between germline ends came to 8 bases.

This clone turned up a few times. The chain couples TRBV7-3 to TRBJ2-3, with TRBD2 matching 12 bases. V gave up 5 bases and J gave up 0 bases; unmatched junction bases: 3. CDR3 length equals 16 residues. Germline-derived CDR1 and CDR2 are SGHTA and FQGTGA. DNA of the CDR3: TGTGCCAGCAGCGCACTAGCGGGGGGAAGCACAGATACGCAGTATTTT. Its translation is CASSALAGGSTDTQYF.

V is TRBV7-5 and J is TRBJ1-2; the listed D gene, TRBD1, was not tested against the DNA. TRBV7-5 is a recognized pseudogene. The CDR3 spans 10 residues. The CDR3 here is CAPHRTGYTF. In DNA, the CDR3 is TGTGCCCCCCACAGGACCGGCTACACCTTC.

The chain is built from TRBV4-3 and TRBJ2-7; 7 nucleotides agree with TRBD2. CDR3 length: 16 residues. From germline, CDR1 is LGHNA and CDR2 YSLEER. V dropped 3 bases and J dropped 0; count of bases not matched to a gene: 8. CDR3 in DNA: TGCGCCAGCAGCCAGGGTGTGGGGGACTACTCCTACGAGCAGTACTTC. This gives the protein CASSQGVGDYSYEQYF.

V and J are TRBV7-9 and TRBJ2-5; TRBD2 matches at 10 bases. The germline gives CDR1 SEHNR, CDR2 FQNEAQ (reference sequence). The trim removed 5 bases at V and 2 bases at J, leaving 5 bases unmatched. CDR3 length: 15 residues. In DNA, the CDR3 is TGTGCCAGCAGCCCTAGCGGGGGCGTTCAAGAGACCCAGTACTTC. This sequence encodes CASSPSGGVQETQYF.

J is TRBJ1-1 and V is TRBV5-1, with D uncertain. This CDR3 is 16 amino acids long. Trimming left V 0 bases short and J 0 bases short, with 12 bases between. CDR1 is SGHRS, CDR2 YFSETQ, per germline. The CDR3 DNA sequence: TGCGCCAGCAGCTTGGAATCCGGAGGGTTGAACACTGAAGCTTTCTTT. Protein: CASSLESGGLNTEAFF.

This clone has a single count. V is TRBV4-3 and J is TRBJ2-2; D uncertain. In germline, CDR1 is LGHNA, CDR2 YSLEER. V was pared by 1 base and J by 3 bases, with 9 bases between. The CDR3 length is 15 residues. CDR3 loop: CASSQVVVHTGELFF. CDR3 nucleotide sequence: TGCGCCAGCAGCCAAGTGGTGGTGCACACCGGGGAGCTGTTTTTT.

In this sample, this clone turned up a few times. The chain recombines TRBV7-6 with TRBJ2-7, with TRBD1 identical over 10 bases. Germline CDR1 is SGHVS and CDR2 is FNYEAQ. CDR3 length equals 16 residues. The trim removed 5 bases at V and 5 bases at J, leaving 12 bases unmatched. In DNA form, the CDR3 reads TGTGCCAGCAGCCTCAAGCACCGGGACAGGGGCGACGAGCAGTACTTC. It specifies CASSLKHRDRGDEQYF.

V is TRBV9 and J is TRBJ2-5; D may match TRBD1 or TRBD2 (6 bases each). V lost 6 bases and J 2 bases, leaving 11 bases between the germline ends. CDR1 and CDR2 (germline): SGDLS, YYNGEE. The CDR3 loop spans 13 amino acids. The CDR3 DNA is TGTGCCAGCACTAGGGGGACTCAAGAGACCCAGTACTTC. Translating it yields CASTRGTQETQYF.

The V call is TRBV6-1, the J call TRBJ2-7; D is unclear. The germline V gene encodes CDR1 MNHNS and CDR2 SASEGT. V dropped 2 bases and J dropped 3 bases, with 11 bases sitting between them. The CDR3 spans 14 residues. This CDR3 is CASSEFRLNYEQYF. For the CDR3, the DNA is TGTGCCAGCAGTGAATTCCGGTTGAACTACGAGCAGTACTTC.

The chain recombines TRBV29-1 with TRBJ2-2; D assignment may be TRBD1 or TRBD2 (5 bases each). CDR3 length: 14 amino acids. The germline V and J ends were trimmed by 7 bases and 0 bases, with 12 bases remaining between them. The germline CDR1 and CDR2 sequences are SQVTM and ANQGSEA. CDR3 coding DNA: TGCAGCGCCGGGCCGGGACCGAACACCGGGGAGCTGTTTTTT. This codes for CSAGPGPNTGELFF.

Here the CDR3 reads CASSLAPTGHNEQFF. DNA for the CDR3: TGTGCCAGCAGCTTGGCCCCGACAGGGCACAATGAGCAGTTCTTC. The rearrangement joins TRBV13 to TRBJ2-1, with TRBD1 identical over 7 bases. CDR3 length equals 15 residues. Germline CDR1 reads PRHDT; CDR2 reads FYEKMQ (reference sequence). J was trimmed by 5 bases and V by 3 bases; bases with no gene match: 7.

V usage is TRBV6-6 and J usage is TRBJ2-5; the match to TRBD2 covers 8 bases. This CDR3 contains 13 residues. Unmatched junction bases numbered 5, after V lost 6 bases and J lost 5 bases. The germline V gene has CDR1 MNHNY and CDR2 SVGAGI (reference sequence). CDR3 sequence: CASSPAGEETQYF. The CDR3 DNA reads TGTGCCAGCAGCCCAGCGGGGGAGGAGACCCAGTACTTC.

This chain connects TRBV28 to TRBJ2-5; D not resolved. V shed 5 bases and J shed 4 bases, with 14 bases lying between them. The CDR3 length is 14 residues. Germline assignment: CDR1 MDHEN and CDR2 SYDVKM. The CDR3 loop is CASSPRLRPETQYF. CDR3 DNA: TGTGCCAGCAGTCCTCGTTTGAGACCAGAGACCCAGTACTTC.

Regarding this clone: Other DNA sequences in this sample translate to the same CDR3. The chain employs TRBV28 and TRBJ1-1, with 7 positions matching TRBD1. The germline gives CDR1 MDHEN, CDR2 SYDVKM. This CDR3 contains 13 residues. The V gene end was trimmed by 6 bases and the J gene end by 1 base; junction bases not matched to a gene: 2. The CDR3 nucleotides read TGTGCCAGCAGCTACAGGGGGAACACTGAAGCTTTCTTT. Translated, it gives CASSYRGNTEAFF.

This clone has a handful of counts. The V call is TRBV6-6, the J call TRBJ1-5, with 10 nucleotides matching TRBD1. From germline, CDR1 is MNHNY and CDR2 SVGAGI (reference sequence). V lost 6 bases and J lost 6; bases outside the gene matches: 11. The CDR3 runs 16 residues. CDR3 sequence reads: CASSPRLTGGGQPQHF. The DNA for the CDR3 is TGTGCCAGCAGCCCCCGTTTGACAGGGGGCGGTCAGCCCCAGCATTTT.

This chain uses TRBV7-8 with TRBJ1-1, with 7 nucleotides matching TRBD1. With 4 bases clipped from V and 6 bases from J, the junction kept 8 bases outside the gene matches. The germline V gene encodes CDR1 SGHVS and CDR2 FQNEAQ. The CDR3 loop spans 14 amino acids. CDR3 region: CASSYTRGRAEAFF. In DNA form, the CDR3 reads TGTGCCAGCAGCTACACGAGGGGGCGGGCTGAAGCTTTCTTT.